This entry is about one TCR beta chain. The antigen is undetermined. A multiplex PCR was run with 60 Vbeta primers and 13 Jbeta primers. Libraries were prepared by immunoSEQ multiplex PCR; TCRdb keeps only in-frame clonotypes and omits some of them. The table includes 140,000 to 150,000 clones, about three quarters detected once. This sample was taken from a study of cytomegalovirus exposure and HLA in healthy donors. Study results and caveats: Cytomegalovirus association was assigned to around 150 TCR beta chains. Earlier findings revealed that most TCR beta V segments proved productive either about 87% or about 30% of the time. Most CMV-associated TCR beta chains appeared HLA-restricted in a later analysis.

Whereas donors were nominally healthy upon sampling, unrecorded immune exposures were probable. The sequenced sample was PBMCs. The sequence was obtained from a male donor in good health and CMV-seronegative.

CDR3: CASSYGPGGSGTVAFF. The CDR3 region has the DNA TGTGCCAGCAGTTACGGGCCCGGGGGATCTGGAACGGTAGCTTTCTTT. This chain connects TRBV6-5 to TRBJ1-1; maybe TRBD1 (5 bases). Germline loops: CDR1 MNHEY, CDR2 SVGAGI. Trimming removed 2 bases from V and 10 bases from J, with 23 bases in between. This CDR3 contains 16 residues.